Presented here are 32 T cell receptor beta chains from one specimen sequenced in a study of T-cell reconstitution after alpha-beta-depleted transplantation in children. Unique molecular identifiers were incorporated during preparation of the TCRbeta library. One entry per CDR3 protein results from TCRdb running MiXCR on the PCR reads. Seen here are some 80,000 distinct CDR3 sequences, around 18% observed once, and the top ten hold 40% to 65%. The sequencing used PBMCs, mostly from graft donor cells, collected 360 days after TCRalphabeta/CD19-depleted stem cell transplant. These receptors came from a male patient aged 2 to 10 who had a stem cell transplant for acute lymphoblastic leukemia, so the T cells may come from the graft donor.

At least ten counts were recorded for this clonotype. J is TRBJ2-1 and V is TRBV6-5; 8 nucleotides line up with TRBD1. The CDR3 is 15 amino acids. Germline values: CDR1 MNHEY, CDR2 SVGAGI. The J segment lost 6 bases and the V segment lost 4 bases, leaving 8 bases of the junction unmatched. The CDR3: CASSSPGQVINEQFF. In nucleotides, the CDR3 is TGTGCCAGCAGTTCCCCGGGACAGGTAATCAATGAGCAGTTCTTC.

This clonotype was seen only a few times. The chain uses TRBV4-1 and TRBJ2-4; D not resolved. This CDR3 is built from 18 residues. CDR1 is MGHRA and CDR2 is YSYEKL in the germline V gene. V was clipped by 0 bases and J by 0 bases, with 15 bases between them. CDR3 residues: CASSQEDRFPGAKNIQYF. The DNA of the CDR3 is TGCGCCAGCAGCCAAGAGGATCGATTTCCTGGAGCCAAAAACATTCAGTACTTC.

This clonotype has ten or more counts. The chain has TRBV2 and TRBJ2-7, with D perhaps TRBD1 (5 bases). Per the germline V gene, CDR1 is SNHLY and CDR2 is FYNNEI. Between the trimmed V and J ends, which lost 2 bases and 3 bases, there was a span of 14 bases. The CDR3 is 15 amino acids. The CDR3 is CASSERGSAFYEQYF. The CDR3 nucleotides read TGTGCCAGCAGTGAAAGGGGTTCCGCCTTCTACGAGCAGTACTTC.

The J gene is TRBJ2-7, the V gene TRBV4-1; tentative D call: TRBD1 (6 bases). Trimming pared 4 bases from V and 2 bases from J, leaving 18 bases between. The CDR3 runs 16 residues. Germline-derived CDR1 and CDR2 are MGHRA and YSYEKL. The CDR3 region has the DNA TGCGCCAGCAGCCCCCTTAGGGCAGGGACAACCTACGAGCAGTACTTC. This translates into CASSPLRAGTTYEQYF.

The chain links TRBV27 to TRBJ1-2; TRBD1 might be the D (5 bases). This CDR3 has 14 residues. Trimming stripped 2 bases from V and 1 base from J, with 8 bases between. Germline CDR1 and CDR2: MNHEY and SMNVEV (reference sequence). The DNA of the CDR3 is TGTGCCAGCAGTTTAAAGAGGGGTAACTATGGCTACACCTTC. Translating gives CASSLKRGNYGYTF.

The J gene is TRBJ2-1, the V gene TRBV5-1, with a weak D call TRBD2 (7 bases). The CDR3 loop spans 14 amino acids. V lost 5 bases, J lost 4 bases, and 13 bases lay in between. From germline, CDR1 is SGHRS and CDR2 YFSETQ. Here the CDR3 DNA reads TGCGCCAGCAGTGAGGGGGAGGGTTACAATGAGCAGTTCTTC. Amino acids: CASSEGEGYNEQFF.

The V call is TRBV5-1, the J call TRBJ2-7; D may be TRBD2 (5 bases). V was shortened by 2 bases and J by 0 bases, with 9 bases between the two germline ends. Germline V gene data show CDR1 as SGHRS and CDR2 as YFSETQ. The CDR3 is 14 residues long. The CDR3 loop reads CASSFSDSSYEQYF. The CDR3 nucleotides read TGCGCCAGCAGCTTTAGCGATAGCTCCTACGAGCAGTACTTC.

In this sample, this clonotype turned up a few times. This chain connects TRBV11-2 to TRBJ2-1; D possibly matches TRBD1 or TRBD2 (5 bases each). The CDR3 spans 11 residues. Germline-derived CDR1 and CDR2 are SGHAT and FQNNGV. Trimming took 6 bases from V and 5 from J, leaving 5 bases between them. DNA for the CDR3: TGTGCCAGCAGGGGGGACAATGAGCAGTTCTTC. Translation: CASRGDNEQFF.

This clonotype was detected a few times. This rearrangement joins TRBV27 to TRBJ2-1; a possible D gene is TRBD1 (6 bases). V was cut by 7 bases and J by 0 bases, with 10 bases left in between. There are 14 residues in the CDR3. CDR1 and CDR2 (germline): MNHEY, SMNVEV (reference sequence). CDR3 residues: CASKRGGSYNEQFF. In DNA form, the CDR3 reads TGTGCCAGCAAAAGAGGGGGCTCCTACAATGAGCAGTTCTTC.

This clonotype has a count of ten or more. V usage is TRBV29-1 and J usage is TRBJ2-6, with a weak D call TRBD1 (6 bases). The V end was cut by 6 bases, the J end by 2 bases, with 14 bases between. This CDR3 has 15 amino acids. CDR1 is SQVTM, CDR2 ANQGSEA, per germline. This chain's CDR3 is CSVPGQPPGANVLTF. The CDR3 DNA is TGCAGCGTGCCGGGACAACCACCTGGGGCCAACGTCCTGACTTTC.

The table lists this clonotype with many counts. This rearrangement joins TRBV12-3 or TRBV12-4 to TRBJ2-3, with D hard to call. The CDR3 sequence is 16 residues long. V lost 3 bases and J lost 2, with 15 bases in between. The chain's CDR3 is CASSFEVAETTDTQYF. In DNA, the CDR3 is TGTGCCAGCAGTTTTGAGGTAGCCGAAACCACAGATACGCAGTATTTT.

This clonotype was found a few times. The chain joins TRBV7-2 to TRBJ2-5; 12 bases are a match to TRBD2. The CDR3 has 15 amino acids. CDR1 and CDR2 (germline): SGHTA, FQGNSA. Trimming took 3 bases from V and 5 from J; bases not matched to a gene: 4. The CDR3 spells CASSLTSGSTETQYF. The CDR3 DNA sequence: TGTGCCAGCAGCTTGACTAGCGGGAGTACCGAGACCCAGTACTTC.

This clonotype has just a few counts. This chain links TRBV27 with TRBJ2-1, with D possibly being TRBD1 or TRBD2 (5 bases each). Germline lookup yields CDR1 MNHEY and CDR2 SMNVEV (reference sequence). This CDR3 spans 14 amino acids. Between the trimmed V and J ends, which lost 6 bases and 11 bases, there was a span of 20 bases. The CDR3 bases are TGTGCCAGCAGCTTAGTCGGACCCTGGGGACAGCAGTTCTTC. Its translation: CASSLVGPWGQQFF.

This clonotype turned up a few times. The CDR3 nucleotides are TGTGCCAGCAGGCGACTGGGCGGGGATACGCAGTATTTT. Translation: CASRRLGGDTQYF. The chain employs TRBV2 and TRBJ2-3; weak D call: TRBD2 (5 bases). Trimming cost V 6 bases and J 6 bases, with 13 bases left between them. This CDR3 is 13 amino acids long. CDR1 and CDR2 from the germline V gene are SNHLY and FYNNEI.

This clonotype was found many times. The CDR3 here is CASSLVGYEQYF. The CDR3, as DNA: TGTGCCAGCAGCTTGGTGGGCTACGAGCAGTACTTC. V usage is TRBV5-6 and J usage is TRBJ2-7; no firm D call. Germline V lookup: CDR1 SGHDT, CDR2 YYEEEE. This CDR3 is 12 amino acids long. The ends were cut back, 0 bases at V and 3 bases at J, with 4 bases in the middle.

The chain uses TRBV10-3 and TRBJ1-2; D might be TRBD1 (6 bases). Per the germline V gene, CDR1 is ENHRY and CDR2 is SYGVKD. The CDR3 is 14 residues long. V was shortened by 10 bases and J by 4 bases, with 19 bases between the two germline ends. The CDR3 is CATRTDGATYGYTF. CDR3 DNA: TGTGCCACCCGGACAGACGGGGCCACCTATGGCTACACCTTC.

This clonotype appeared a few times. The CDR3 bases are TGTGCCAGCAGTTTTAGAGGACTAGCGGACACCGGGGAGCTGTTTTTT. Translation gives CASSFRGLADTGELFF. The chain combines TRBV12-3 or TRBV12-4 with TRBJ2-2; 10 bases line up with TRBD2. The CDR3 spans 16 residues. V trimming: 3 bases; J trimming: 3 bases; junction bases outside the gene matches: 4.

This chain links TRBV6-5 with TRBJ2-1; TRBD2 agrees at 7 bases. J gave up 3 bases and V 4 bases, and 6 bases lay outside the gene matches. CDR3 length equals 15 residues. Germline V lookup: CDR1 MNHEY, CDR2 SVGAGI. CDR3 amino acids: CASSFNLAVYNEQFF. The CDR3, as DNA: TGTGCCAGCAGTTTCAATCTAGCGGTCTACAATGAGCAGTTCTTC.

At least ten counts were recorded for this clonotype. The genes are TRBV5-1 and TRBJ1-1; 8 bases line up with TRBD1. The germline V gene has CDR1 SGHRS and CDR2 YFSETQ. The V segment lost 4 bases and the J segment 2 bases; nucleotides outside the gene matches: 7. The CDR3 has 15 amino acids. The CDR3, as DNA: TGCGCCAGCAGCCGGACAGGGAGAGCCAACACTGAAGCTTTCTTT. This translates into CASSRTGRANTEAFF.

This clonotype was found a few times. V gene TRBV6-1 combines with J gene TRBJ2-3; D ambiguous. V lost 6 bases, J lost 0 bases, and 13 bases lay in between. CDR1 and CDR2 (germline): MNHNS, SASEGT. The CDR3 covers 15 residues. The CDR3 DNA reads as TGTGCCAGCAGAGTCACAGTGGGTAGCACAGATACGCAGTATTTT. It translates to CASRVTVGSTDTQYF.

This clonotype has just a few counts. The CDR3 nucleotides read TGCGCCAGCAGCCAAGCCGGTGAGTTCGCGAACACCGGGGAGCTGTTTTTT. Amino acid sequence: CASSQAGEFANTGELFF. This chain links TRBV4-1 with TRBJ2-2, with D unresolved. Trimming shortened V by 1 base and J by 0 bases, and 12 bases separated the two germline ends. Germline V CDR1 and CDR2: MGHRA, YSYEKL. The length of the CDR3 is 17 residues.

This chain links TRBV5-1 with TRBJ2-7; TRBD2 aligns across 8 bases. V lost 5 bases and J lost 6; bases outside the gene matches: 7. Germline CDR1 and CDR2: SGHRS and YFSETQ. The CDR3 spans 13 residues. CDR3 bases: TGCGCCAGCAGACCCAGCGGGAGCGGCGAGCAGTACTTC. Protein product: CASRPSGSGEQYF. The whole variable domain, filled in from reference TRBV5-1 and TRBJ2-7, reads KAGVTQTPRYLIKTRGQQVTLSCSPISGHRSVSWYQQTPGQGLQFLFEYFSETQRNKGNFPGRFSGRQFSNSRSEMNVSTLELGDSALYLCASRPSGSGEQYFGPGTRLTVT.

CDR3: CASSLRRSEQYF. CDR3 in DNA: TGTGCCAGCAGCTTGCGGCGAAGCGAGCAGTACTTC. The V call is TRBV5-6, the J call TRBJ2-7; D gene ambiguous. The length of the CDR3 is 12 residues. Per the germline V gene, CDR1 is SGHDT and CDR2 is YYEEEE. The V and J ends lost 1 base and 6 bases respectively, with 8 bases between them.

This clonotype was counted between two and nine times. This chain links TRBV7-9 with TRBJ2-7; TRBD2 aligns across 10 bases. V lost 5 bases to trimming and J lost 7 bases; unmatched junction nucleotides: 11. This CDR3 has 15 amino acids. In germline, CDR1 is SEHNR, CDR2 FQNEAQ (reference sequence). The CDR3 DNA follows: TGTGCCAGCAGCCTCAGGACTAGCGGAGCCTCGGAGCAGTACTTC. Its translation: CASSLRTSGASEQYF.

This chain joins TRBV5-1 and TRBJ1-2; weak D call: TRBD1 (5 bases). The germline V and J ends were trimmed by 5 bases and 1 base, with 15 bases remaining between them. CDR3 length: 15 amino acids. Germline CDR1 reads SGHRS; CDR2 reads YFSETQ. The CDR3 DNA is TGCGCCAGCAGTCTGGGGACGTTCTATAACTATGGCTACACCTTC. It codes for CASSLGTFYNYGYTF.

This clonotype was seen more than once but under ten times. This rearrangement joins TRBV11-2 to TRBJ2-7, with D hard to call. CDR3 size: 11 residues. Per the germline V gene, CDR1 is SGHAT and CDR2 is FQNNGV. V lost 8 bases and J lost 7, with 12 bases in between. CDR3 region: CASGWVREQYF. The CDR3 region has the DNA TGTGCCAGCGGATGGGTGAGGGAGCAGTACTTC.

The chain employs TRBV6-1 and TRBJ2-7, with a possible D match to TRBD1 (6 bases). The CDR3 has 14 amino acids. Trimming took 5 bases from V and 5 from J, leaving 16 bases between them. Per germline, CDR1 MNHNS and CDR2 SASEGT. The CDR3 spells CASSLFHSGDEQYF. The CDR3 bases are TGTGCCAGCAGTCTGTTCCATTCAGGGGACGAGCAGTACTTC.

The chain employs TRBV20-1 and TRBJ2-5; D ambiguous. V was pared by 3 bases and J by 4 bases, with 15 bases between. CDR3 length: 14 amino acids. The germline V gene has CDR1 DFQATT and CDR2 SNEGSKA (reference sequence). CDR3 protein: CSASRPAGRETQYF. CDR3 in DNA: TGCAGTGCTAGCCGGCCCGCCGGACGAGAGACCCAGTACTTC.

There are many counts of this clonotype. The CDR3, as DNA: TGTGCCAGCAGTGAATTTCCTGAACCCCCCTACGAGCAGTACTTC. This encodes CASSEFPEPPYEQYF. This chain links TRBV2 with TRBJ2-7, with D hard to call. The CDR3 has 15 amino acids. The V gene lost 2 bases and the J gene lost 2 bases, with 13 bases spanning the gap. Germline CDR1 reads SNHLY; CDR2 reads FYNNEI.

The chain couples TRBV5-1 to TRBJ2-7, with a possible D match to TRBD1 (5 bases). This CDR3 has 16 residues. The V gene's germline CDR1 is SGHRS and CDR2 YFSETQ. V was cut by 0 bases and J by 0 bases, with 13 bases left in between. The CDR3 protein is CASSLVPPGLSYEQYF. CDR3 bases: TGCGCCAGCAGCTTGGTCCCTCCAGGGCTCTCCTACGAGCAGTACTTC.

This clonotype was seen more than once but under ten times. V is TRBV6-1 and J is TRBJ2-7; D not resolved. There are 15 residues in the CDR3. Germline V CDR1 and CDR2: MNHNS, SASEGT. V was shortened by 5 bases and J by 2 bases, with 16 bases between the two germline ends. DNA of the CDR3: TGTGCCAGCAGTCCCCCAGGCGTGCCTCCCTACGAGCAGTACTTC. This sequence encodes CASSPPGVPPYEQYF.

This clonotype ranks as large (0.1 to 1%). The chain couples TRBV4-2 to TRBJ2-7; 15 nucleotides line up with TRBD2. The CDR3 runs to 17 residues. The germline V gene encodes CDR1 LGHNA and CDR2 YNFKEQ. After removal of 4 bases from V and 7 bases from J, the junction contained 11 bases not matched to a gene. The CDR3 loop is CASSRAPLGLAGGEQYF. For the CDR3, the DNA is TGTGCCAGCAGCCGGGCCCCTTTGGGACTAGCGGGAGGAGAGCAGTACTTC.